This T cell receptor (beta chain) was identified during a study of T cells in women clearing cervical HPV infection. Study-wide context: Donors had HPV16-related CIN3 or worse; 2 had invasive cancer. Case blood was drawn when the lesion was first found; control blood after infection became undetectable.

The length of the CDR3 is 17 residues. CDR1 ENHRY and CDR2 SYGVKD come from the germline V gene. J gave up 7 bases and V 0 bases, and 9 bases lay outside the gene matches. Whole-study results and caveats: Unknown T-cell numbers per sample may underlie the richness differences. TRBV6-7 abundance was lower in cases than controls (around 0.11% versus 0.16%).

The data were produced by immunoSEQ multiplex PCR, yet TCRdb's version contains in-frame clones alone and is incomplete. The listing records about 24,000 clones. With regard to this clone: Its antigen remains unknown. The read comes to an end 3 residues before the CDR3 does, leaving the germline J gene to fill in the end.

The sequence was collected from a woman aged 18 to 75 with a cervical HPV16 infection that either progressed to CIN3+ or cleared (not recorded which). This chain uses TRBV10-3 with TRBJ2-1; 10 bases match TRBD2. Input material: blood buffy coat. CDR3 protein: CAISESQALAGGNEQFF. The CDR3 DNA, read in part, is TGTGCCATCAGTGAGTCGCAGGCCTTAGCGGGAGGTAATGAG.